The 26 T cell receptor beta chains below were found in one sample sequenced in a study of T cells after yellow fever vaccination. TCRdb reanalysed the 5' RACE reads using MiXCR and keeps one entry per CDR3 protein. The sample lists some 97,000 distinct CDR3 sequences, about 5.8% occurring once. The sequencing used CD8+ T cells sorted from PBMCs, collected 10 days after the yellow fever booster vaccination. The receptors shown here come from a man younger than 35 who received the YFV17D yellow fever vaccine.

This clonotype appeared a few times. The DNA of the CDR3 is TGTGCCAGCAGCTCGACGAGTCGACAGTTGTGGCCGAACATTCAGTACTTC. Translating it yields CASSSTSRQLWPNIQYF. This chain links TRBV7-6 with TRBJ2-4, with D maybe TRBD1 (5 bases). Germline V gives CDR1 SGHVS, CDR2 FNYEAQ. Trimming pared 4 bases from V and 7 bases from J, leaving 23 bases between. There are 17 residues in the CDR3.

This clonotype appeared a single time. At one end the junction does not follow the germline gene, possibly because of a read error. The V gene is TRBV7-9, the J gene TRBJ2-3; D may be TRBD1 (6 bases). There are 12 residues in the CDR3. The germline V gene encodes CDR1 SEHNR and CDR2 FQNEAQ (reference sequence). The chain's CDR3 is CASSLGTDKGDF. DNA of the CDR3: TGTGCCAGCAGCTTAGGGACTGACAAGGGGGATTTT.

This clonotype was counted a single time. V usage is TRBV28 and J usage is TRBJ1-2; TRBD1 is a possible D gene (5 bases). V was shortened by 3 bases and J by 4 bases, with 12 bases between the two germline ends. The CDR3 totals 14 residues. Germline CDR1 and CDR2: MDHEN and SYDVKM. CDR3 nucleotide sequence: TGTGCCAGCAGTTTGGAAGGCGGGGGCTATGGCTACACCTTC. As protein: CASSLEGGGYGYTF.

Many counts were recorded for this clonotype. The genes are TRBV5-4 and TRBJ2-3; D not certain. The CDR3 loop spans 12 amino acids. The germline V and J ends were trimmed by 4 bases and 3 bases, with 6 bases remaining between them. In germline, CDR1 is SGHNT, CDR2 YYREEE (reference sequence). CDR3 nucleotides: TGTGCCAGCAGCCACTTAACAGATACGCAGTATTTT. This codes for CASSHLTDTQYF.

This clonotype was counted only a few times. J is TRBJ2-1 and V is TRBV18, with D tentatively TRBD1 (6 bases). CDR3 length: 15 residues. Germline V gene data show CDR1 as KGHSH and CDR2 as LQKENI. Trimming removed 6 bases from V and 0 bases from J, with 12 bases in between. The CDR3 here is CASSAGTSSYNEQFF. The CDR3 coding sequence is TGTGCCAGCTCTGCCGGGACAAGCTCCTACAATGAGCAGTTCTTC.

This clonotype was counted ten times or more. The chain combines TRBV11-2 with TRBJ2-2; 8 nucleotides align to TRBD1. The germline gives CDR1 SGHAT, CDR2 FQNNGV. V was clipped by 6 bases and J by 4 bases; unmatched bases: 7. The CDR3 totals 15 residues. Written as DNA, the CDR3 is TGTGCCAGCAGTCAGACAGGGGCGGTCACCGGGGAGCTGTTTTTT. Its protein is CASSQTGAVTGELFF.

The CDR3 DNA is TGTGCCAGCAGTTACTCGCCAGGTTACTCCTATAATTCACCCCTCCACTTT. Residues: CASSYSPGYSYNSPLHF. The rearrangement links TRBV6-5 to TRBJ1-6; D call uncertain. Trimming pared 0 bases from V and 0 bases from J, leaving 9 bases between. The CDR3 runs 17 residues. Germline assignment: CDR1 MNHEY and CDR2 SVGAGI.

There are a few counts of this clonotype. The rearrangement joins TRBV27 to TRBJ2-7; a possible D gene is TRBD1 (6 bases). The CDR3 extends over 13 amino acids. Germline V gives CDR1 MNHEY, CDR2 SMNVEV (reference sequence). The V and J ends lost 6 bases and 4 bases respectively, with 13 bases between them. DNA for the CDR3: TGTGCCAGCAGACAGGGTCTCGTTTACGAGCAGTACTTC. Protein sequence: CASRQGLVYEQYF.

The J gene is TRBJ2-7, the V gene TRBV20-1; TRBD1 agrees at 10 bases. The CDR3 is 15 residues long. Germline lookup yields CDR1 DFQATT and CDR2 SNEGSKA (reference sequence). V shed 6 bases, J shed 6 bases, and the junction held 14 bases outside the gene matches. CDR3 sequence (DNA): TGCAGTGCCAACGACAGGGGGCGAATTCAGTTCGAGCAGTACTTC. Amino acid sequence: CSANDRGRIQFEQYF.

The V and J genes are TRBV2 and TRBJ2-7, with D possibly TRBD1 on 6 matching bases. V dropped 8 bases and J dropped 3 bases, with 17 bases sitting between them. Germline CDR1 SNHLY, CDR2 FYNNEI. The CDR3 totals 14 residues. The CDR3 coding sequence is TGTGCCAGCTGGGAACTGGGACAAATCTACGAGCAGTACTTC. As protein: CASWELGQIYEQYF.

J is TRBJ2-3 and V is TRBV20-1; no clear D. This CDR3 has 14 amino acids. Germline assignment: CDR1 DFQATT and CDR2 SNEGSKA (reference sequence). V lost 6 bases to trimming and J lost 4 bases, with 17 bases between them. The chain's CDR3 is CSAPAWGSSDTQYF. DNA for the CDR3: TGCAGTGCCCCCGCGTGGGGTTCATCAGATACGCAGTATTTT.

This clonotype was counted a few times. The chain joins TRBV4-1 to TRBJ1-5; D unresolved. V lost 5 bases, J lost 2 bases, and 10 bases lay in between. This CDR3 is 14 amino acids long. The germline V gene encodes CDR1 MGHRA and CDR2 YSYEKL. The chain's CDR3 is CASSGRVGNQPQHF. The CDR3 DNA reads as TGCGCCAGCAGCGGTCGGGTTGGCAATCAGCCCCAGCATTTT.

The genes are TRBV7-8 and TRBJ2-7, with D unclear. V was shortened by 3 bases and J by 3 bases, with 9 bases between the two germline ends. Germline V gene lookup returns CDR1 SGHVS and CDR2 FQNEAQ. CDR3 length equals 13 residues. This chain's CDR3 is CASSFNPGYEQYF. CDR3 sequence (DNA): TGTGCCAGCAGCTTCAATCCCGGCTACGAGCAGTACTTC.

This chain connects TRBV5-1 to TRBJ2-4; D unclear. The CDR3 sequence is 14 residues long. Trimming left V 2 bases short and J 0 bases short, with 6 bases between. Germline V CDR1 and CDR2: SGHRS, YFSETQ. In DNA, the CDR3 is TGCGCCAGCAGCTTTACCTTAGCCAAAAACATTCAGTACTTC. Amino acid sequence: CASSFTLAKNIQYF.

In its sample, this clonotype was seen many times. V is TRBV18 and J is TRBJ2-7; TRBD2 matches 13 bases. This CDR3 contains 17 residues. J lost 3 bases, V lost 2 bases, and 7 bases had no gene match. The germline V gene has CDR1 KGHSH and CDR2 LQKENI. CDR3 bases: TGTGCCAGCTCACCATCGACTAGCGGGGGGCGCTTCTACGAGCAGTACTTC. Translated, it gives CASSPSTSGGRFYEQYF.

The sample holds a few counts of this clonotype. This rearrangement joins TRBV7-2 to TRBJ2-7, with a tentative D call TRBD1 (7 bases). The CDR3 contains 15 residues. Between the trimmed V and J ends, which lost 4 bases and 4 bases, there was a span of 17 bases. Germline V gene lookup returns CDR1 SGHTA and CDR2 FQGNSA. In DNA, the CDR3 is TGTGCCAGCAGCTCCCCCAGGGGGGCTGTTTACGAGCAGTACTTC. As protein: CASSSPRGAVYEQYF. Complete variable domain (other parts from reference TRBV7-2 and TRBJ2-7): GAGVSQSPSNKVTEKGKDVELRCDPISGHTALYWYRQSLGQGLEFLIYFQGNSAPDKSGLPSDRFSAERTGGSVSTLTIQRTQQEDSAVYLCASSSPRGAVYEQYFGPGTRLTVT.

The chain employs TRBV4-1 and TRBJ2-5; D is perhaps TRBD2 (6 bases). The V end was cut by 1 base, the J end by 7 bases, with 13 bases between. CDR1 is MGHRA and CDR2 is YSYEKL in the germline V gene. CDR3 length: 14 amino acids. The CDR3 DNA sequence: TGCGCCAGCAGCCAAGCGAAGGGACTGGGGACCCAGTACTTC. Its translation is CASSQAKGLGTQYF.

CDR3 DNA sequence: TGTGCCAGCAGCTTAGGGACAGGGTTATTAGATACGCAGTATTTT. Translating gives CASSLGTGLLDTQYF. The chain carries TRBV7-9 and TRBJ2-3; 8 bases line up with TRBD1. CDR1 and CDR2 from the germline V gene are SEHNR and FQNEAQ (reference sequence). V shed 1 base and J 5 bases; nucleotides not matched to a gene: 5. The CDR3 totals 15 residues.

This clonotype occurred many times. The chain employs TRBV29-1 and TRBJ1-1; D uncertain. The CDR3 sequence is 11 residues long. V lost 3 bases and J lost 1, with 3 bases in between. CDR1 SQVTM and CDR2 ANQGSEA come from the germline V gene. CDR3: CSVDGNTEAFF. The CDR3 DNA follows: TGCAGCGTTGACGGGAACACTGAAGCTTTCTTT.

The chain couples TRBV3-1 to TRBJ2-5; 10 bases match TRBD2. Germline lookup yields CDR1 LGHDT and CDR2 YNNKEL (reference sequence). The CDR3 extends over 16 amino acids. V dropped 0 bases and J dropped 2; count of bases not matched to a gene: 3. In DNA form, the CDR3 reads TGTGCCAGCAGCCAAGATCCAGCGGGGGGGCAAGAGACCCAGTACTTC. Translating gives CASSQDPAGGQETQYF.

The chain links TRBV7-6 to TRBJ2-7; D is unresolved. Germline lookup yields CDR1 SGHVS and CDR2 FNYEAQ. This CDR3 contains 12 residues. Trimming removed 4 bases from V and 3 bases from J, with 7 bases in between. Here the CDR3 reads CASSSENYEQYF. For the CDR3, the DNA is TGTGCCAGCAGCTCAGAGAACTACGAGCAGTACTTC.

This clonotype was picked up a small number of times. The chain uses TRBV30 and TRBJ2-5, with D possibly being TRBD1 or TRBD2 (5 bases each). The V and J ends lost 0 bases and 2 bases respectively, with 16 bases between them. The CDR3 consists of 16 residues. Germline V gene lookup returns CDR1 GTSNPN and CDR2 SVGIG (reference sequence). The CDR3 DNA reads TGTGCCTGGAGTGTACCTAGTTGGGGGTCACAAGAGACCCAGTACTTC. It encodes CAWSVPSWGSQETQYF. Together with reference TRBV30 and TRBJ2-5, the CDR3 gives the full variable domain: SQTIHQWPATLVQPVGSPLSLECTVEGTSNPNLYWYRQAAGRGLQLLFYSVGIGQISSEVPQNLSASRPQDRQFILSSKKLLLSDSGFYLCAWSVPSWGSQETQYFGPGTRLLVL.

CDR3 region: CASSLRVGLEQYV. CDR3 nucleotide sequence: TGTGCCAGCAGCTTACGAGTTGGCCTCGAGCAGTACGTC. The J gene is TRBJ2-7, the V gene TRBV7-8; D remains ambiguous. The CDR3 loop spans 13 amino acids. Per germline, CDR1 SGHVS and CDR2 FQNEAQ. Trimming removed 2 bases at V and 6 bases at J, with 11 bases between.

The chain carries TRBV12-3 or TRBV12-4 and TRBJ2-1; 10 bases agree with TRBD2. The CDR3 loop spans 15 amino acids. With V trimmed by 6 bases and J by 1 base, 3 bases remained unmatched. The DNA of the CDR3 is TGTGCCAGCAGGACTAGCGGGCAATCCTACAATGAGCAGTTCTTC. It specifies CASRTSGQSYNEQFF.

This clonotype was counted between two and nine times. The chain joins TRBV12-3 or TRBV12-4 to TRBJ2-1, with D possibly TRBD1 on 6 matching bases. Trimming pared 6 bases from V and 5 bases from J, leaving 20 bases between. The CDR3 consists of 16 residues. Written as DNA, the CDR3 is TGTGCCAGCAGCCCTGCCGGGACAAAGAGGGACAATGAGCAGTTCTTC. Translation: CASSPAGTKRDNEQFF.

This clonotype occurred many times. CDR3 bases: TGTGCCAGCAGTGTCGGGGATTACAATGAGCAGTTCTTC. It translates to CASSVGDYNEQFF. The chain uses TRBV6-4 and TRBJ2-1; TRBD2 might be the D (5 bases). The V gene's germline CDR1 is MRHNA and CDR2 SNTAGT. This CDR3 spans 13 amino acids. V was cut by 4 bases and J by 4 bases, with 8 bases left in between.